The 5 T cell receptor beta chains below all came from one sample that was sequenced in a study of long-term antiretroviral therapy in people with HIV. Investigators performed immunoSEQ version v3.0 at survey level. Data came from immunoSEQ multiplex PCR; TCRdb stores just in-frame clones and leaves some out. The sample contains about 31,000 clones, more than 85% of which appear only once. The specimen comprised unsorted PBMCs, sampled 5 years before starting antiretroviral therapy. Receptors were obtained from a middle-aged man with HIV.

The rearrangement uses TRBV5-4 and TRBJ2-7, with 8 bases aligning to TRBD2. Germline trimming cut 0 bases from V and 5 bases from J; bases unmatched to any gene: 4. There are 14 residues in the CDR3. The germline V gene encodes CDR1 SGHNT and CDR2 YYREEE (reference sequence). The CDR3 DNA is TGTGCCAGCAGCTTGGGGACTAGCTCGAACGAGCAGTACTTC. Protein product: CASSLGTSSNEQYF.

The chain couples TRBV7-9 to TRBJ2-7; TRBD2 aligns across 8 bases. The CDR3 has 14 residues. Germline values: CDR1 SEHNR, CDR2 FQNEAQ (reference sequence). The V and J ends lost 5 bases and 5 bases, in that order; junction bases with no gene match: 8. Here the CDR3 reads CASSNSGEWDEQYF. In DNA, the CDR3 is TGTGCCAGCAGCAATAGCGGGGAGTGGGACGAGCAGTACTTC.

The chain is built from TRBV10-3 and TRBJ2-3; the match to TRBD2 covers 12 bases. Trimming took 4 bases from V and 0 from J; bases not matched to a gene: 5. Germline values: CDR1 ENHRY, CDR2 SYGVKD. The CDR3 is 17 amino acids. This chain's CDR3 is CAISVTSGGSSTDTQYF. In nucleotides, the CDR3 is TGTGCCATCAGTGTGACTAGCGGGGGTTCTAGCACAGATACGCAGTATTTT.

As to this clone: Relative to the germline gene, one junction end is altered; a read error may explain this. This sequence joins TRBV19 and TRBJ1-5, with D perhaps matching TRBD1 (6 bases). The CDR3 is 13 residues long. Germline V CDR1 and CDR2: LNHDA, SQIVND (reference sequence). CDR3 sequence: CASSVDRTFPQHF. The CDR3 DNA reads as TGTGCCAGTAGTGTAGACAGGACCTTCCCCCAGCATTTT.

The chain has TRBV6-5 and TRBJ2-5; weak D call: TRBD2 (5 bases). The CDR3 totals 13 residues. Germline V gene lookup returns CDR1 MNHEY and CDR2 SVGAGI. Deletions cut 7 bases from V and 5 bases from J, with 14 bases between. CDR3 loop: CASTSPGGETQYF. The CDR3 region has the DNA TGTGCCAGCACCTCACCGGGCGGGGAGACCCAGTACTTC.